Listed below are T cell receptor beta chains from one sample, sequenced in a study of blood T cell repertoires in COVID-19. TCRdb's copy holds only in-frame clones and misses some; the assay was immunoSEQ multiplex PCR. The repertoire holds some 69,000 clones, with less than 95% as singletons. Material for sequencing was peripheral blood. The receptors derive from a man in his fifties or sixties with COVID-19, enrolled during active disease. The CDR3 runs from the conserved cysteine through the conserved F or W. The order of the fields is J gene, clone size, V gene, D gene, CDR3 DNA, CDR3 protein. D genes are given only for firm matches. The size field is filled for only some rows; it gives once, few, many or a size class.

J: TRBJ1-1; size: few; V: TRBV4-2; D: TRBD1; DNA: TGTGCCAGCAGCCAAGAGGCGTACAGGGGGCGCGCTGAAGCTTTCTTT; CDR3: CASSQEAYRGRAEAFF
J: TRBJ2-7; size: few; V: TRBV28; D: TRBD2; DNA: TGTGCCAGCAGTTCTAGCGGGGGAAAGATGGAGCAGTACTTC; CDR3: CASSSSGGKMEQYF
J: TRBJ1-6; size: .; V: TRBV10-3; D: TRBD1; DNA: TGTGCCATCAGGGGACAGGGTGACTCCTATAATTCACCCCTCCACTTT; CDR3: CAIRGQGDSYNSPLHF
J: TRBJ2-1; size: .; V: TRBV7-3; D: TRBD1; DNA: TGTGCCAGCAGCTTAGTTTTAGCGACAGGGAAGAATGAGCAGTTCTTC; CDR3: CASSLVLATGKNEQFF
J: TRBJ2-2; size: .; V: TRBV6-2/TRBV6-3; D: TRBD1; DNA: TGTGCCAGCAGTTACTCTAGAGGGGGCGGCGGGGAGCTGTTTTTT; CDR3: CASSYSRGGGGELFF
J: TRBJ2-1; size: .; V: TRBV4-3; D: TRBD1; DNA: TGCGCCAGCAGCCAAGACGGGACAGGGTTCCGCAATGAGCAGTTCTTC; CDR3: CASSQDGTGFRNEQFF
J: TRBJ1-5; size: .; V: TRBV5-6; D: TRBD1; DNA: TGTGCCAGCAGCTCCGGGACAGGGAGGGGTGCGCAGCCCCAGCATTTT; CDR3: CASSSGTGRGAQPQHF
J: TRBJ2-5; size: .; V: TRBV11-3; D: .; DNA: TGTGCCAGCACCCCCTCGTCGTTCGGGTGGACGGGGGAGACCCAGTACTTC; CDR3: CASTPSSFGWTGETQYF
J: TRBJ1-6; size: .; V: TRBV6-5; D: .; DNA: TGTGCCAGCAGCCTTGACAGAAATTCACCCCTCCACTTT; CDR3: CASSLDRNSPLHF
J: TRBJ2-1; size: .; V: TRBV6-2/TRBV6-3; D: .; DNA: TGTGCCAGTAGCGAGTCCTACAATGAGCAGTTCTTC; CDR3: CASSESYNEQFF
J: TRBJ1-5; size: .; V: TRBV3-1/TRBV3-2; D: .; DNA: TGTGCCAGCAGCCAAATGTCAAATCAGCCCCAGCATTTT; CDR3: CASSQMSNQPQHF
J: TRBJ1-4; size: .; V: TRBV29-1; D: .; DNA: TGCAGCGTTGAAATTGCAGGAACTAATGAAAAACTGTTTTTT; CDR3: CSVEIAGTNEKLFF
J: TRBJ2-5; size: .; V: TRBV25-1; D: TRBD1; DNA: TGTGCCAGCAGTGAAGCGGTTATAGGGACAGGGGGCGGAAAGACCCAGTACTTC; CDR3: CASSEAVIGTGGGKTQYF
J: TRBJ1-2; size: .; V: TRBV6-5; D: .; DNA: TGTGCCAGCAGTTACTCCAACAGCTATGGCTACACCTTC; CDR3: CASSYSNSYGYTF
J: TRBJ1-5; size: .; V: TRBV5-1; D: .; DNA: TGCGCCAGCAGCTTGGTAGGGGATAGCAATCAGCCCCAGCATTTT; CDR3: CASSLVGDSNQPQHF
J: TRBJ1-5; size: .; V: TRBV19; D: TRBD1; DNA: TGTGCCAGTAGTATCCGGGGGCAGGGGGCGTCGAGCAATCAGCCCCAGCATTTT; CDR3: CASSIRGQGASSNQPQHF
J: TRBJ1-5; size: .; V: TRBV6-6; D: .; DNA: TGTGCCAGCAGCCCCAGGGGCAATCAGCCCCAGCATTTT; CDR3: CASSPRGNQPQHF